The T cell receptor (beta chain) under discussion was sequenced for a study of cytomegalovirus exposure and HLA in healthy donors (TCRdb year 2017). Some background on the complete study: An earlier analysis of some 500 of the donors reported 250 to 300 Gb of sequence data and about 100 million unique TCR beta sequences from some 180 million T cells. To predict cytomegalovirus infection status, the study combined high-throughput TCR immunosequencing, statistical association of individual TCRs with disease status, and machine learning. An earlier analysis of 587 of the donors used high-throughput TCR beta sequencing to judge whether each TCR beta V gene segment behaved as functional or pseudogenic. All discovery cohort repertoires had been generated using a single sequencing platform. Four to six DR-DQ haplotypes were handled as single units for association and clustering, since linkage in the cohort was strong. Using immunosequencing, the study profiled T cell repertoires from about 610 subjects and related those repertoires to cytomegalovirus serostatus. A separate validation cohort of roughly 110 different subjects was used in addition to the approximately 700-subject first cohort. Donor age, sex, ethnicity and CMV serostatus were compiled together with the repertoire data. Of the 350 to 400 genotyped donors, approximately 82% fell in the genetic ancestry cluster associated with self-reported Caucasian donors. On average, about 200,000 unique TCR beta nucleotide sequences were sequenced per donor among roughly 430 genotyped donors of the cohort, with roughly 20% of those sequences being non-productive. Rather than drawing on any new phenotypic data, the later analysis identified candidate immune exposures from TCR beta sequences and the way those sequences occurred across donors. The study aimed to test whether cataloging public T cell receptors could reveal signatures of past pathogen exposure. An early release that covered roughly 600 HLA-typed donors contained about 300 gigabases of sequencing data and tens of millions of unique TCR sequences. In a later genetic analysis, genome-wide SNP genotypes for about three fifths of the roughly 670 donors were used, and that subset was treated as a discovery cohort. The number of donors typed differed by locus, with about 629-630 for A, B, C, DRB1 and DQB1, about 500 for DQA1, over 600 for DPA1, and approximately 470 for DPB1. Class I and class II HLA loci were covered by the typing at four-digit resolution. A later analysis re-examined previously published TCR beta repertoires from more than 550 donors and added high-resolution HLA genotyping to investigate patterns of TCR occurrence.

Here is what the overall study found, with its caveats: In an earlier analysis of under 600 of the donors, most TCR beta V segments were observed in productive rearrangements about 90% or about 30% of the time, broadly matching IMGT annotations. When HLA alleles, especially DR and DQ, strongly co-occurred, TCR associations were difficult to assign to individual alleles. A later genetic analysis associated a missense DCLRE1C variant with V-gene and J-gene trimming of TCR beta chains, and an independent cohort replicated the association. According to a later analysis, most CMV-associated TCR beta chains appeared to be HLA-restricted, and the HLA associations seemed to be driven largely by CMV exposure. In vitro tests confirmed that three of the cytomegalovirus-associated TCR beta chains recognize cytomegalovirus antigens. Cytomegalovirus status was reported to be diagnosed by the classifier with high specificity and sensitivity in both the original and validation cohorts. According to the authors, the approach could potentially be generalized to other disease states and immunological phenotypes. Most TCR sequences were seen in very few donors, while some public TCRs were found in many individuals. According to a later analysis, parvovirus B19, influenza, CMV and Epstein-Barr virus appeared linked to several top co-occurrence clusters. A later analysis associated 17,000 or so TCR beta sequences with specific HLA alleles at a false discovery rate of 0.05. In a later analysis, HLA-associated TCR beta chains were found to be more clonally expanded and to have lower generation probabilities than equally common non-associated chains. In a later analysis, the rate of TCR association differed among HLA loci, with DRB1 alleles having the most associated TCRs and HLA-C alleles having the fewest. A further reported finding was that TCR beta sequences accurately predicted the HLA-A and HLA-B alleles for most subjects in the first cohort. Immune exposure information for the cohort was limited to CMV serostatus. Because HLA typing was missing for some donors at each locus, association tests included only the typed subset. A cluster of highly shared sequence variants was judged likely to represent a technical artifact of the sequencing pipeline. Because counts were too low, 15 to 20 rarely observed V segments, including chromosome 9 orphons, were excluded from the earlier analysis of about 500 of the donors. The cohort was sequenced for TCR beta chains only, and without alpha or paired-chain data the features that could be detected were limited. In the study, around 160 TCR beta chains were listed as associated with cytomegalovirus. Correlated functional status among segregating V segments might be attributable to linkage disequilibrium, but an unknown experimental factor could not be ruled out. Sequencing depth was assumed to be roughly uniform across donors in the presence/absence analyses, though that assumption may not hold. In a later genetic analysis, fewer N-insertions in productive TCRs were reported among donors in an Asian-associated ancestry cluster than the roughly 700-donor mean. Because the 87-base-pair reads could not distinguish some IMGT-functional V segments, including TRBV6-2 and TRBV6-3, those segments were excluded.

From the cysteine up to the phenylalanine, the CDR3 has a length of 14 residues. CDR3 DNA only is kept here, 42 bases in frame from base 1. V loses 7 bases of germline sequence and J loses 7 bases, and the interval between the two ends is 18 bases. Via the germline V gene (reference sequence), CDR1 is LNHNV and CDR2 YYDKDF. The cohort was made up of approximately 670 healthy bone marrow donors. At the time of sampling, every cohort member was nominally healthy, though immune exposures that went unrecorded were likely present. The donor tested CMV seronegative, placing the donor among the 350 or so seronegative members of the cohort. A peripheral blood sample was provided by each donor, and peripheral blood mononuclear cells were used for TCR beta sequencing. Genomic DNA was extracted from the blood cell samples with the Qiagen DNeasy Blood Extraction Kit. This clone has just one count. The antigen this receptor binds is unknown. Base quality data are lacking; no much larger clone is found one base away.

Preparation of the library involved the immunoSEQ multiplex PCR assay. For the multiplex PCR, a mixture combining 60 forward primers for TCR Vbeta segments and 13 reverse primers for TCR Jbeta segments was used. A multiplex PCR assay on genomic DNA amplified the CDR3 region of rearranged TCR beta genes. The Illumina HiSeq System was used to sequence the amplified TCR beta libraries as 87-base-pair reads. The source study handled its data this way. In a later analysis, some 80 million unique TCR beta chains were counted across the approximately 670 repertoires, and roughly 11 million of these chains were shared by at least two donors. A nearest-neighbor algorithm error-corrected the raw reads and collapsed the reads into unique sequences, merging closely related sequences to remove PCR and sequencing errors. V, D and J gene segments were assigned by aligning CDR3 sequences to IMGT reference sequences. For a sequence to be retained, at least a six-nucleotide match to both a V gene segment and a J gene segment was required. A rearrangement counted as productive if the CDR3 had no stop codons and remained in frame with V and J, and every other rearrangement counted as non-productive. Following IMGT convention, CDR3 was defined as the stretch from the second conserved V-encoded cysteine to the conserved J-encoded phenylalanine. Sequences without an unambiguous match to a single V gene segment were excluded from the earlier analysis of 500 to 700 of the donors. In an earlier analysis of approximately 590 of the donors, V segments were called functional above 56.7% productive rearrangements and were called segregating when the between-donor standard deviation exceeded 5%. A statistical classification framework was built for diagnosing cytomegalovirus status from the catalog of TCR beta chain sequences. In a later analysis, V and J genes were assigned by comparing TCR nucleotide sequences against IMGT/GENE-DB human TR gene sequences. A later analysis assigned CDR3 sequences and most-parsimonious VDJ recombination scenarios with the TCRdist pipeline. In a later analysis, each TCR beta chain was defined by its CDR3 amino acid sequence together with its V-gene family, and reads lacking a unique V-gene family were excluded. A later analysis removed 592 highly shared, low-generation-probability nucleotide sequences to deal with suspected cross-contamination and a sequencing artifact. In a later analysis, a clonal expansion index for each public chain was calculated from normalized within-repertoire ranks of inferred template counts. A later analysis computed generation probabilities with a VDJ recombination model fitted to out-of-frame rearrangements, and checked the results against IGoR. Hypergeometric tests were used in a later analysis to score TCR-TCR, TCR-HLA and TCR-CMV co-occurrence, with a repertoire-size bias correction applied to the TCR pairs. In a later analysis, false discovery rates were estimated by permuting HLA or CMV assignments 20 times. In a later analysis, co-occurring TCRs were grouped with DBSCAN, and TCRdist sequence similarity was added when clustering was performed within HLA-allele-positive subsets. Co-occurrence clustering excluded repertoires with fewer than 30,000 or more than 120,000 public chains, plus five with anomalous nucleotide sharing. Drawn from immuneACCESS, this table holds only the in-frame rearrangements with V and J called that TCRdb kept. Clones are partly lost; checked studies trace under half to an unresolved V gene and leave the rest unexplained. That table supplies the V and J calls and clone size; D and trimming were determined from the DNA. The sample yields around 170,000 clones; more than 65% were counted once. The ten largest clones represent about 3.8% of the sample.

The source of this sequence is a man in his fifties or sixties in good health and CMV-seronegative. Sequenced sample: PBMCs. The chain is made from TRBV15 and TRBJ2-3; TRBD2 is possibly the D segment (6 matching bases). The encoded CDR3 is CATKSDGGAYTQYF. The base sequence is TGTGCCACCAAATCTGACGGGGGTGCGTATACGCAGTATTTT.